This T cell receptor (beta chain) was recorded in a study of T cell responses to AZD1222 COVID-19 vaccine. Measured with immunoSEQ multiplex PCR; TCRdb has only the in-frame clones, and not every one. The profile shows 120,000 or so clones, about 86% of them singletons. Findings of the study overall: Unmutated regions of variants are reportedly targeted by nearly half of spike-specific TCRs.

Remarks on this clone: Its matching antigen is unknown.

Sample: peripheral blood, taken 28 days after the second AZD1222 dose. The clonotype originates from an adult who received the AZD1222 COVID-19 vaccine.

CDR3 DNA sequence: TGTGCCAGCTCACCGACAGGGCCCCCTGAAGCTTTCTTT. Translating it yields CASSPTGPPEAFF. The chain couples TRBV18 to TRBJ1-1; 7 nucleotides match TRBD1. V lost 3 bases and J lost 6; bases outside the gene matches: 4. The CDR3 length is 13 residues. Germline V gene lookup returns CDR1 KGHSH and CDR2 LQKENI. The whole variable domain, remainder taken from reference TRBV18 and TRBJ1-1, is NAGVMQNPRHLVRRRGQEARLRCSPMKGHSHVYWYRQLPEEGLKFMVYLQKENIIDESGMPKERFSAEFPKEGPSILRIQQVVRGDSAAYFCASSPTGPPEAFFGQGTRLTVV.